This entry lists 30 T cell receptor beta chains sequenced from one sample in a study of T cell responses to AZD1222 COVID-19 vaccine. Libraries were prepared by immunoSEQ multiplex PCR; TCRdb keeps only in-frame clonotypes and omits some of them. The data show some 190,000 clones, around 90% seen once. The sequencing here drew on peripheral blood, taken 28 days after the second AZD1222 dose. These receptors were taken from an adult who received the AZD1222 COVID-19 vaccine.

The chain is built from TRBV2 and TRBJ1-6; the match to TRBD1 covers 9 bases. V lost 8 bases to trimming and J lost 7 bases; unmatched junction nucleotides: 9. CDR1 and CDR2 from the germline V gene are SNHLY and FYNNEI. This CDR3 contains 15 residues. The CDR3 sequence is CASGDYRGQNSPLHF. CDR3 in DNA: TGTGCCAGCGGGGACTACAGGGGGCAGAATTCACCCCTCCACTTT.

The chain carries TRBV28 and TRBJ2-4, with D tentatively TRBD1 or TRBD2 (5 bases each). Germline CDR1 MDHEN, CDR2 SYDVKM. The CDR3 sequence is 14 residues long. V lost 5 bases to trimming and J lost 9 bases, with 17 bases between them. The chain's CDR3 is CASSRAQGSGIQYF. DNA of the CDR3: TGTGCCAGCAGTCGAGCTCAGGGCAGCGGCATTCAGTACTTC.

The chain combines TRBV7-3 with TRBJ2-3; 10 bases are shared with TRBD1. After removal of 5 bases from V and 6 bases from J, the junction contained 8 bases not matched to a gene. Per germline, CDR1 SGHTA and CDR2 FQGTGA. This CDR3 has 15 residues. The CDR3 nucleotides are TGTGCCAGCAGCGGGGGAGGGACAGGGGTGGATACGCAGTATTTT. It translates to CASSGGGTGVDTQYF.

The CDR3 here is CAISETWDTEAFF. As DNA, the CDR3 is TGTGCCATCAGTGAGACTTGGGACACTGAAGCTTTCTTT. The chain carries TRBV10-3 and TRBJ1-1; the D is unclear. The germline V gene has CDR1 ENHRY and CDR2 SYGVKD. Trimming took 2 bases from V and 3 from J, leaving 7 bases between them. CDR3 length: 13 residues.

This chain links TRBV6-5 with TRBJ2-1, with D perhaps matching TRBD1 or TRBD2 (5 bases each). CDR1 and CDR2 from the germline V gene are MNHEY and SVGAGI. V was trimmed by 4 bases and J by 4 bases, leaving 14 bases between them. This CDR3 has 15 amino acids. The CDR3 protein is CASSSSGTPYNEQFF. CDR3 sequence (DNA): TGTGCCAGCAGTTCCTCCGGGACGCCGTACAATGAGCAGTTCTTC.

The chain has TRBV7-2 and TRBJ2-7, with TRBD1 matching over 7 bases. V shed 1 base and J 4 bases; nucleotides not matched to a gene: 7. The CDR3 consists of 15 residues. The germline V gene encodes CDR1 SGHTA and CDR2 FQGNSA. CDR3 nucleotides: TGTGCCAGCAGCTTAGGAGGGGGCGCGGCTTACGAGCAGTACTTC. Encoded protein: CASSLGGGAAYEQYF.

The V and J genes are TRBV10-3 and TRBJ1-2; D might be TRBD1 (6 bases). The CDR3 totals 17 residues. V was shortened by 1 base and J by 6 bases, with 21 bases between the two germline ends. Germline V gene lookup returns CDR1 ENHRY and CDR2 SYGVKD. The CDR3 sequence is CAISEFPHEGGADGYTF. DNA of the CDR3: TGTGCCATCAGTGAGTTTCCCCACGAAGGGGGGGCGGATGGCTACACCTTC.

This chain uses TRBV29-1 with TRBJ2-5, with D perhaps matching TRBD1 or TRBD2 (5 bases each). V was clipped by 4 bases and J by 1 base, with 10 bases between them. This CDR3 has 13 amino acids. Looked up from germline, CDR1 is SQVTM and CDR2 is ANQGSEA. This chain's CDR3 is CSVGGRLQETQYF. CDR3 bases: TGCAGCGTTGGGGGACGGCTCCAAGAGACCCAGTACTTC.

This sequence joins TRBV4-3 and TRBJ1-1; weak D call: TRBD1 (5 bases). The CDR3 covers 17 residues. The V gene lost 0 bases and the J gene lost 1 base, with 15 bases spanning the gap. Looked up from germline, CDR1 is LGHNA and CDR2 is YSLEER. CDR3 bases: TGCGCCAGCAGCCAAGAGCGGGCCGAGACAGCGAACACTGAAGCTTTCTTT. It encodes CASSQERAETANTEAFF.

The chain uses TRBV19 and TRBJ2-1, with 11 bases aligning to TRBD2. V shed 6 bases and J 7 bases; nucleotides not matched to a gene: 8. Germline CDR1 and CDR2: LNHDA and SQIVND (reference sequence). The CDR3 sequence is 15 residues long. The CDR3: CASRPTSGGLNEQFF. CDR3 nucleotide sequence: TGTGCCAGTAGGCCAACTAGCGGGGGTCTTAATGAGCAGTTCTTC.

The chain combines TRBV14 with TRBJ1-3; 8 bases match TRBD1. The germline V gene has CDR1 SGHDN and CDR2 FVKESK. This CDR3 region has 15 residues. V trimming: 4 bases; J trimming: 0 bases; junction bases outside the gene matches: 2. The CDR3 nucleotides read TGTGCCAGCAGCCGGGGACAGGTCTCTGGAAACACCATATATTTT. Protein product: CASSRGQVSGNTIYF.

This chain links TRBV2 with TRBJ1-2; 7 nucleotides line up with TRBD1. CDR1 is SNHLY, CDR2 FYNNEI, per germline. The CDR3 consists of 14 residues. The ends lost 4 bases at V and 7 bases at J; junction bases unmatched: 9. The CDR3 reads CASSVEGARSGYTF. CDR3 sequence (DNA): TGTGCCAGCAGTGTGGAGGGGGCGAGGAGTGGCTACACCTTC.

This clone was found once. The chain joins TRBV30 to TRBJ2-3, with 11 bases that match TRBD2. Trimming took 3 bases from V and 5 from J; bases not matched to a gene: 7. This CDR3 has 15 residues. The germline gives CDR1 GTSNPN, CDR2 SVGIG (reference sequence). CDR3 nucleotide sequence: TGTGCCTGGAGCCTAGCGGGGGGCGGGGTAGATACGCAGTATTTT. Its protein is CAWSLAGGGVDTQYF. Combining the CDR3 with reference TRBV30 and TRBJ2-3 gives the whole variable domain SQTIHQWPATLVQPVGSPLSLECTVEGTSNPNLYWYRQAAGRGLQLLFYSVGIGQISSEVPQNLSASRPQDRQFILSSKKLLLSDSGFYLCAWSLAGGGVDTQYFGPGTRLTVL.

V gene TRBV7-9 combines with J gene TRBJ1-2; TRBD1 agrees at 7 bases. With V trimmed by 1 base and J by 6 bases, 2 bases remained unmatched. The CDR3 is 13 amino acids. Per germline, CDR1 SEHNR and CDR2 FQNEAQ (reference sequence). The CDR3 DNA reads TGTGCCAGCAGCTTAGTTACAGGGGATGGCTACACCTTC. Translating gives CASSLVTGDGYTF.

V is TRBV28 and J is TRBJ1-2; TRBD1 might be the D (5 bases). Per the germline V gene, CDR1 is MDHEN and CDR2 is SYDVKM. Deletions cut 6 bases from V and 4 bases from J, with 24 bases between. The CDR3 runs 17 residues. Written as DNA, the CDR3 is TGTGCCAGCAGCCTACCCCCCGGGGCAGGAGCTCTCTATGGCTACACCTTC. This translates into CASSLPPGAGALYGYTF.

The chain recombines TRBV7-6 with TRBJ1-5; no clear D gene. Germline assignment: CDR1 SGHVS and CDR2 FNYEAQ. This CDR3 region has 14 residues. The V end lost 6 bases, the J end lost 1 base, and 10 bases lay between the germline ends. The CDR3 protein is CASSPYGSNQPQHF. CDR3 coding DNA: TGTGCCAGCAGTCCGTACGGGAGCAATCAGCCCCAGCATTTT.

The rearrangement uses TRBV19 and TRBJ1-1, with a possible D match to TRBD1 (6 bases). This CDR3 has 15 residues. Trimming shortened V by 3 bases and J by 3 bases, and 14 bases separated the two germline ends. The germline V gene encodes CDR1 LNHDA and CDR2 SQIVND (reference sequence). In DNA form, the CDR3 reads TGTGCCAGTAGTATCGACAGGTTGGGCGACACTGAAGCTTTCTTT. Translation: CASSIDRLGDTEAFF.

The chain's CDR3 is CASSFAGTSSGYTF. Here the CDR3 DNA reads TGTGCCAGCAGTTTCGCCGGGACATCTTCTGGCTACACCTTC. The V and J genes are TRBV27 and TRBJ1-2; possible D gene TRBD1, 6 bases. Trimming cost V 3 bases and J 7 bases, with 15 bases left between them. CDR1 and CDR2 (germline): MNHEY, SMNVEV (reference sequence). CDR3 length: 14 amino acids.

The rearrangement uses TRBV12-3 or TRBV12-4 and TRBJ2-5; D is possibly TRBD1 (5 bases). The CDR3 runs to 12 residues. V was pared by 3 bases and J by 5 bases, with 7 bases between. The DNA for the CDR3 is TGTGCCAGCAGTTTTCCAGGGGAGACCCAGTACTTC. This gives the protein CASSFPGETQYF.

The V and J genes are TRBV18 and TRBJ2-3; 8 bases map to TRBD1. Germline CDR1 reads KGHSH; CDR2 reads LQKENI. J gave up 2 bases and V 3 bases, and 10 bases lay outside the gene matches. The CDR3 contains 17 residues. CDR3 in amino acids: CASSPSIRTGSTDTQYF. In DNA form, the CDR3 reads TGTGCCAGCTCACCTTCAATTAGGACAGGGTCCACAGATACGCAGTATTTT.

With respect to this clone: The sample carries other DNA sequences with the same CDR3. V is TRBV3-1 (or the pseudogene TRBV3-2) and J is TRBJ2-7; D call uncertain. The CDR3 is made up of 11 amino acids. Trimming left V 4 bases short and J 2 bases short, with 3 bases between. Germline V CDR1 and CDR2: LGHDT, YNNKEL (reference sequence). The CDR3 nucleotides read TGTGCCAGCAGCCGAGCCTACGAGCAGTACTTC. This encodes CASSRAYEQYF.

This chain uses TRBV18 with TRBJ2-5; D is perhaps TRBD1 (5 bases). V lost 5 bases, J lost 2 bases, and 15 bases lay in between. Germline assignment: CDR1 KGHSH and CDR2 LQKENI. CDR3 length: 15 residues. CDR3 sequence reads: CASSSGWADQETQYF. The CDR3 nucleotides are TGTGCCAGCTCATCAGGGTGGGCAGATCAAGAGACCCAGTACTTC.

The chain combines TRBV7-3 with TRBJ2-3; tentatively, D is TRBD2 (6 bases). The CDR3 is 15 amino acids. In germline, CDR1 is SGHTA, CDR2 FQGTGA. Trimming cost V 5 bases and J 6 bases, with 18 bases left between them. CDR3 sequence reads: CASSTYGRDDDTQYF. The CDR3 nucleotides are TGTGCCAGCAGCACCTACGGGAGAGACGATGATACGCAGTATTTT.

The chain links TRBV2 to TRBJ1-1; D is unresolved. Germline V gene lookup returns CDR1 SNHLY and CDR2 FYNNEI. This CDR3 is built from 14 residues. The germline V and J ends were trimmed by 4 bases and 0 bases, with 9 bases remaining between them. CDR3 coding DNA: TGTGCCAGCAGTGTCCGGACGGTGAACACTGAAGCTTTCTTT. This encodes CASSVRTVNTEAFF. Full variable domain (missing parts from reference TRBV2 and TRBJ1-1): EPEVTQTPSHQVTQMGQEVILRCVPISNHLYFYWYRQILGQKVEFLVSFYNNEISEKSEIFDDQFSVERPDGSNFTLKIRSTKLEDSAMYFCASSVRTVNTEAFFGQGTRLTVV.

The chain employs TRBV11-1 and TRBJ1-2; no clear D gene. This CDR3 contains 14 residues. V lost 1 base to trimming and J lost 2 bases, with 8 bases between them. CDR1 and CDR2 from the germline V gene are SGHAT and FQDESV (reference sequence). This chain's CDR3 is CASSLGQINYGYTF. The CDR3 bases are TGTGCCAGCAGCTTAGGCCAGATCAACTATGGCTACACCTTC.

V is TRBV30 and J is TRBJ1-2, with D uncertain. Trimming cost V 6 bases and J 4 bases, with 12 bases left between them. There are 12 residues in the CDR3. Germline lookup yields CDR1 GTSNPN and CDR2 SVGIG (reference sequence). DNA for the CDR3: TGTGCCTGTCCCTCGGTTTTCTATGGCTACACCTTC. Translating it yields CACPSVFYGYTF.

V gene TRBV19 combines with J gene TRBJ2-1; 9 bases align to TRBD2. The CDR3 runs 15 residues. Germline-derived CDR1 and CDR2 are LNHDA and SQIVND (reference sequence). V lost 8 bases and J lost 4; bases outside the gene matches: 9. The chain's CDR3 is CASGSSGIEYNEQFF. Here the CDR3 DNA reads TGTGCCAGTGGGTCTAGCGGGATAGAATACAATGAGCAGTTCTTC.

In its sample, this clone was seen once. The chain joins TRBV5-1 to TRBJ2-2; D not resolved. Per germline, CDR1 SGHRS and CDR2 YFSETQ. This CDR3 is 13 amino acids long. With 6 bases removed from V and 2 bases from J, the gap between germline ends came to 8 bases. In DNA, the CDR3 is TGCGCCAGCATGGCCCTTAACACCGGGGAGCTGTTTTTT. It yields the protein CASMALNTGELFF.

This clone has just one count. The chain joins TRBV15 to TRBJ1-1, with D hard to call. V lost 0 bases and J 5 bases, leaving 10 bases between the germline ends. Per germline, CDR1 LNHNV and CDR2 YYDKDF (reference sequence). The CDR3 is 14 amino acids. The CDR3 DNA follows: TGTGCCACCAGCAGAGATTGGGTAAGAACTGAAGCTTTCTTT. Its protein is CATSRDWVRTEAFF.

The chain links TRBV9 to TRBJ2-3; a weak D match, TRBD2 (6 bases). The CDR3 spans 14 residues. Germline lookup yields CDR1 SGDLS and CDR2 YYNGEE. V was clipped by 4 bases and J by 6 bases, with 15 bases between them. CDR3 loop: CASSITQGGDTQYF. CDR3 bases: TGTGCCAGCAGCATCACTCAGGGAGGTGATACGCAGTATTTT.